These 10 T cell receptor beta chains originate from one sample sequenced in a study of blood T cell repertoires in COVID-19. Profiling relied on immunoSEQ multiplex PCR, and the TCRdb table lists in-frame clones only, not all of them. The table includes about 110,000 clones, roughly 84% detected once. The specimen was peripheral blood. These receptors originate from a human donor in a cohort sampled during active COVID-19.

The rearrangement joins TRBV5-8 to TRBJ2-1; TRBD2 agrees at 11 bases. V lost 4 bases to trimming and J lost 4 bases; unmatched junction nucleotides: 10. Germline V gene data show CDR1 as SGHTS and CDR2 as YDEGEE. CDR3 length: 17 amino acids. The chain's CDR3 is CASSPLGTSGFYNEQFF. The CDR3 DNA sequence: TGTGCCAGCAGCCCTCTGGGGACTAGCGGTTTTTACAATGAGCAGTTCTTC.

The chain links TRBV5-1 to TRBJ2-3, with 15 bases matching TRBD2. The germline CDR1 and CDR2 sequences are SGHRS and YFSETQ. The CDR3 length is 16 residues. The J segment lost 4 bases and the V segment lost 5 bases, leaving 5 bases of the junction unmatched. The CDR3: CASRMGLAGGPDTQYF. The CDR3 coding sequence is TGCGCCAGCAGGATGGGACTAGCGGGAGGTCCAGATACGCAGTATTTT.

The V call is TRBV25-1, the J call TRBJ1-6; 8 bases are a match to TRBD1. V lost 4 bases to trimming and J lost 6 bases; unmatched junction nucleotides: 5. Germline V gene lookup returns CDR1 MGHDK and CDR2 SYGVNS. There are 15 residues in the CDR3. The CDR3 DNA is TGTGCCAGCAGTGTTTCAGGACAGGGTAATTCACCCCTCCACTTT. Residues: CASSVSGQGNSPLHF.

The chain uses TRBV6-5 and TRBJ2-5, with TRBD1 matching 8 bases. The trim removed 6 bases at V and 4 bases at J, leaving 7 bases unmatched. Looked up from germline, CDR1 is MNHEY and CDR2 is SVGAGI. The CDR3 extends over 14 amino acids. The CDR3, as DNA: TGTGCCAGCAGGCAGAGACAGGGGAGAGAGACCCAGTACTTC. This codes for CASRQRQGRETQYF.

Worth noting for this clone: Within the sample, other DNA sequences also encode this same CDR3. The rearrangement joins TRBV3-1 (or the pseudogene TRBV3-2) to TRBJ1-1; D may be TRBD1 (5 bases). CDR3 length equals 14 residues. With 4 bases removed from V and 4 bases from J, the gap between germline ends came to 13 bases. Germline V gene lookup returns CDR1 LGHDT and CDR2 YNNKEL (reference sequence). CDR3 sequence reads: CASSRTGSGTEAFF. The CDR3 region has the DNA TGTGCCAGCAGCCGAACAGGAAGTGGCACTGAAGCTTTCTTT.

V and J are TRBV4-3 and TRBJ1-2, with D unclear. The germline gives CDR1 LGHNA, CDR2 YSLEER. Trimming took 4 bases from V and 8 from J, leaving 17 bases between them. CDR3 length: 14 amino acids. CDR3 residues: CASSLLGLVQGYTF. The CDR3 region has the DNA TGCGCCAGCAGCCTCCTAGGACTGGTACAGGGCTACACCTTC.

The chain is built from TRBV28 and TRBJ1-5; 11 nucleotides line up with TRBD1. J gave up 6 bases and V 8 bases, and 0 bases lay outside the gene matches. Germline CDR1 and CDR2: MDHEN and SYDVKM. The CDR3 loop spans 12 amino acids. In DNA form, the CDR3 reads TGTGCCAGCGGACAGGGGGCTCAGCCCCAGCATTTT. Amino acids: CASGQGAQPQHF.

The genes are TRBV2 and TRBJ2-3, with D possibly being TRBD2 (5 bases). The CDR3 loop spans 16 amino acids. Looked up from germline, CDR1 is SNHLY and CDR2 is FYNNEI. Trimming took 3 bases from V and 0 from J, leaving 13 bases between them. The chain's CDR3 is CASSEGWSGSTDTQYF. The CDR3 region has the DNA TGTGCCAGCAGTGAGGGGTGGAGCGGTAGCACAGATACGCAGTATTTT.

The chain recombines TRBV28 with TRBJ2-3; 13 bases match TRBD2. In germline, CDR1 is MDHEN, CDR2 SYDVKM. The trim removed 6 bases at V and 7 bases at J, leaving 13 bases unmatched. CDR3 length equals 17 residues. The CDR3 sequence is CASRSLAGTSGVYTQYF. CDR3 DNA: TGTGCCAGCAGATCGCTAGCCGGGACTAGCGGGGTATATACGCAGTATTTT.

The chain recombines TRBV24-1 with TRBJ1-2; 10 bases are a match to TRBD1. V was clipped by 2 bases and J by 7 bases; unmatched bases: 6. The CDR3 is made up of 15 amino acids. Germline V gene lookup returns CDR1 KGHDR and CDR2 SFDVKD. The CDR3: CATSDSGQGKVGYTF. The CDR3 DNA follows: TGTGCCACCAGTGATTCGGGACAGGGGAAGGTTGGCTACACCTTC.